The 2 T cell receptor beta chains given below trace back to one sample, sequenced in a study of identical twins. TCRdb analysed the 5' RACE reads with MiXCR anew, one entry per CDR3 protein. The sample carries around 1.7 million distinct CDR3 sequences, about 32% recorded once. The sequenced sample consisted of cord blood. All receptors come from a newborn girl in good health.

On this clonotype: A much larger clone sits a single nucleotide away, making a read error possible. This chain links TRBV10-3 with TRBJ2-5; 10 bases are a match to TRBD1. Germline assignment: CDR1 ENHRY and CDR2 SYGVKD. CDR3 length: 15 amino acids. The CDR3 spells CAVSVGQGGQETQYF. CDR3 nucleotide sequence: TGTGCCGTCAGTGTAGGACAGGGGGGACAAGAGACCCAGTACTTC.

This clonotype was counted at least ten times. This sequence joins TRBV6-6 and TRBJ1-2; D is ambiguous. CDR1 is MNHNY and CDR2 is SVGAGI in the germline V gene (reference sequence). With 2 bases removed from V and 4 bases from J, the gap between germline ends came to 11 bases. There are 14 residues in the CDR3. The DNA for the CDR3 is TGTGCCAGCAGTTACAGTCCAGAAGGCTATGGCTACACCTTC. It yields the protein CASSYSPEGYGYTF.